The 7 T cell receptor beta chains reported below all come from one sample, sequenced in a study of T cell responses to AZD1222 COVID-19 vaccine. Repertoires were generated with immunoSEQ multiplex PCR, while TCRdb's copy carries only in-frame clones and drops some. The repertoire holds roughly 150,000 clones, roughly 87% seen once, with roughly 1.1% in the top ten. The sequences come from peripheral blood, collected 28 days after the second AZD1222 dose. These receptors all stem from an adult who received the AZD1222 COVID-19 vaccine.

This clone has more than one count but fewer than ten. The chain carries TRBV5-6 and TRBJ1-1; D is possibly TRBD1 (5 bases). This CDR3 is 16 amino acids long. Germline V CDR1 and CDR2: SGHDT, YYEEEE. V was trimmed by 4 bases and J by 7 bases, leaving 23 bases between them. The CDR3 spells CASSPTPGPGGGEAFF. In nucleotides, the CDR3 is TGTGCCAGCAGCCCGACTCCGGGACCTGGGGGGGGTGAAGCTTTCTTT. The full variable domain, its missing parts supplied by reference TRBV5-6 and TRBJ1-1, is DAGVTQSPTHLIKTRGQQVTLRCSPKSGHDTVSWYQQALGQGPQFIFQYYEEEERQRGNFPDRFSGHQFPNYSSELNVNALLLGDSALYLCASSPTPGPGGGEAFFGQGTRLTVV.

The chain joins TRBV27 to TRBJ1-2, with D uncertain. The ends were cut back, 0 bases at V and 5 bases at J, with 13 bases in the middle. This CDR3 is 15 amino acids long. Looked up from germline, CDR1 is MNHEY and CDR2 is SMNVEV (reference sequence). The CDR3 coding sequence is TGTGCCAGCAGTTTATCCCCGTCTCGGCTATATGGCTACACCTTC. This translates into CASSLSPSRLYGYTF.

The V and J genes are TRBV5-6 and TRBJ1-1; D call uncertain. The V gene's germline CDR1 is SGHDT and CDR2 YYEEEE. This CDR3 has 13 residues. The V end was cut by 0 bases, the J end by 5 bases, with 8 bases between. Written as DNA, the CDR3 is TGTGCCAGCAGCTTGGCGGCCGGAACTGAAGCTTTCTTT. This gives the protein CASSLAAGTEAFF.

This clone has a single count. The V gene is TRBV9, the J gene TRBJ2-2, with unresolved D. Germline CDR1 and CDR2: SGDLS and YYNGEE. The CDR3 runs to 13 residues. V gave up 5 bases and J gave up 0 bases, with 5 bases separating them. The CDR3 coding sequence is TGTGCCAGCAGAGAGGCGAACACCGGGGAGCTGTTTTTT. Translation: CASREANTGELFF. The full variable domain, with the rest looked up from reference TRBV9 and TRBJ2-2, is DSGVTQTPKHLITATGQRVTLRCSPRSGDLSVYWYQQSLDQGLQFLIQYYNGEERAKGNILERFSAQQFPDLHSELNLSSLELGDSALYFCASREANTGELFFGEGSRLTVL.

The J gene is TRBJ1-2, the V gene TRBV7-2; D is uncertain. The CDR3 runs 13 residues. Deletions cut 5 bases from V and 8 bases from J, with 15 bases between. Looked up from germline, CDR1 is SGHTA and CDR2 is FQGNSA. The CDR3 region is CASSPSWGEGYTF. The CDR3 DNA reads TGTGCCAGCAGCCCATCATGGGGAGAGGGCTACACCTTC.

The genes are TRBV18 and TRBJ1-3; tentative D call: TRBD1 (5 bases). Germline-derived CDR1 and CDR2 are KGHSH and LQKENI. This CDR3 has 16 amino acids. V was shortened by 1 base and J by 0 bases, with 10 bases between the two germline ends. As DNA, the CDR3 is TGTGCCAGCTCACCACGAGGGGACGGCTCTGGAAACACCATATATTTT. Translation gives CASSPRGDGSGNTIYF.

The chain employs TRBV4-3 and TRBJ1-2, with 7 bases that match TRBD1. V lost 1 base and J lost 6; bases outside the gene matches: 11. Per germline, CDR1 LGHNA and CDR2 YSLEER. CDR3 size: 16 residues. The CDR3 reads CASSQGWDSSRNGYTF. CDR3 in DNA: TGCGCCAGCAGCCAAGGTTGGGACAGTTCCAGGAATGGCTACACCTTC.